These 3 T cell receptor beta chains originate from one sample sequenced in a study of blood T cell repertoires in COVID-19. Sequencing was performed with immunoSEQ multiplex PCR; in TCRdb, only in-frame clones are kept and a portion is missing. In the table there are around 150,000 clones, around 92% of which are singletons. Material: peripheral blood. The origin of the receptors is a man aged 60 to 75 with acute or convalescent COVID-19.

This clone occurred once. CDR3 nucleotides: TGTGCCAGCAGCCAAGTTCAGGGGTATAATTCACCCCTCCACTTT. It yields the protein CASSQVQGYNSPLHF. This rearrangement joins TRBV14 to TRBJ1-6; D is possibly TRBD1 (6 bases). Germline loops: CDR1 SGHDN, CDR2 FVKESK. V was cut by 1 base and J by 4 bases, with 8 bases left in between. This CDR3 region has 15 residues.

The CDR3 sequence is CASSQSSGGQGTYEQYF. The CDR3 nucleotides are TGCGCCAGCAGCCAATCTAGCGGGGGCCAAGGGACCTACGAGCAGTACTTC. The gene calls are TRBV4-1 and TRBJ2-7, with 10 bases identical to TRBD2. Trimming cost V 2 bases and J 2 bases; bases outside gene matches: 9. The CDR3 loop spans 17 amino acids. The germline V gene has CDR1 MGHRA and CDR2 YSYEKL.

This chain connects TRBV7-2 to TRBJ2-7; a possible D gene is TRBD1 (6 bases). Germline V CDR1 and CDR2: SGHTA, FQGNSA. The CDR3 totals 15 residues. Trimming cost V 1 base and J 0 bases, with 10 bases left between them. Here the CDR3 reads CASSLEGQSSYEQYF. CDR3 DNA sequence: TGTGCCAGCAGCTTAGAGGGACAAAGCTCCTACGAGCAGTACTTC.